Here is one T cell receptor (beta chain) with its context. The antigen is not known. Anyone with autoimmune disease history or systemic immunosuppression was excluded. On cycle 4 day 1 and cycle 7 day 1, as well as at baseline, blood was sampled. The CDR3 is 14 residues long. The V gene lost 7 bases and the J gene lost 4 bases, with 14 bases spanning the gap. Germline loops: CDR1 MNHNS, CDR2 SASEGT. Method: immunoSEQ multiplex PCR; TCRdb's copy keeps in-frame clones and lacks some. The table lists about 66,000 clones, about 90% of them singletons. The data are from a study of OX40 agonist ivuxolimab in advanced cancers. Across the study: Prior therapy, whether anti-PD-1, anti-PD-L1 or anti-CTLA-4, was allowed, and roughly 41% had some.

General study findings and limits: Average numbers of expanded clones were greater in CD8+ T cells than in CD4+.

The rearrangement links TRBV6-1 to TRBJ1-5; the D gene is possibly TRBD1 (5 bases). The sequenced sample was CD4+ or CD8+ T cells sorted from blood, obtained in a trial of the OX40 agonist ivuxolimab. The sequence derives from an adult with an advanced solid tumor such as melanoma, head and neck, liver or kidney cancer. CDR3 nucleotides: TGTGCCAGCAAGGGGATCCCATGGAATCAGCCCCAGCATTTT. Amino acid sequence: CASKGIPWNQPQHF.